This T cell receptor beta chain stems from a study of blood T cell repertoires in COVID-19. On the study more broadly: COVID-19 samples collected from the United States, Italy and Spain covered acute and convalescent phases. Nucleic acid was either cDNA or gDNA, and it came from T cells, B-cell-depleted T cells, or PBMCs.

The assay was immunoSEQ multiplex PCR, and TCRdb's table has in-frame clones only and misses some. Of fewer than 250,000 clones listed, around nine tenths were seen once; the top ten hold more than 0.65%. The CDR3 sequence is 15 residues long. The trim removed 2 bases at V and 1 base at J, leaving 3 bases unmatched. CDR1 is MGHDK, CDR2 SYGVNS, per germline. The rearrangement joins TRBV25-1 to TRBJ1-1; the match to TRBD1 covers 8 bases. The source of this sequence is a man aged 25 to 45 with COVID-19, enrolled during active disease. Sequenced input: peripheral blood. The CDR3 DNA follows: TGTGCCAGCAGTGAAACCGGGACAGGGAACACTGAAGCTTTCTTT. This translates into CASSETGTGNTEAFF.